These 27 T cell receptor beta chains share one sample of origin, sequenced in a study of blood T cell repertoires in COVID-19. Sequenced by immunoSEQ multiplex PCR; TCRdb stores in-frame clones only, minus some. The data contain about 110,000 clones, over 65% of them singletons. What was sequenced was peripheral blood. The receptors derive from a woman aged 55-70 years with acute or convalescent COVID-19.

The chain links TRBV7-2 to TRBJ1-2; possibly TRBD1 for D (5 bases). V lost 1 base and J 1 base, leaving 16 bases between the germline ends. The CDR3 loop spans 17 amino acids. Germline CDR1 and CDR2: SGHTA and FQGNSA. CDR3 amino acids: CASSLGAGWVVNYGYTF. CDR3 nucleotide sequence: TGTGCCAGCAGCTTAGGGGCAGGGTGGGTTGTTAACTATGGCTACACCTTC.

The gene calls are TRBV5-4 and TRBJ2-4; TRBD2 agrees at 10 bases. The junction had 6 bases not matched to a gene; V was cut back by 3 bases and J by 0 bases. CDR3 size: 17 residues. Germline CDR1 is SGHNT and CDR2 is YYREEE (reference sequence). The CDR3 region has the DNA TGTGCCAGCAGCTCGGAACTAGCGGGGCTAGCCAAAAACATTCAGTACTTC. Its protein is CASSSELAGLAKNIQYF.

The rearrangement uses TRBV5-1 and TRBJ1-2, with 7 positions matching TRBD1. The V gene end was trimmed by 4 bases and the J gene end by 4 bases; junction bases not matched to a gene: 10. CDR1 and CDR2 (germline): SGHRS, YFSETQ. The CDR3 totals 15 residues. CDR3: CASSPDPGTAYGYTF. The CDR3 bases are TGCGCCAGCAGCCCGGACCCCGGGACAGCCTATGGCTACACCTTC.

This clone has only one observation. CDR3 nucleotides: TGTGCCAGCAGCCTACAGGGTGGGACAGATACGCAGTATTTT. This encodes CASSLQGGTDTQYF. The chain uses TRBV7-3 and TRBJ2-3; a weak D match, TRBD1 (6 bases). The V end lost 5 bases, the J end lost 3 bases, and 12 bases lay between the germline ends. There are 14 residues in the CDR3. Germline CDR1 and CDR2: SGHTA and FQGTGA.

The rearrangement links TRBV10-2 to TRBJ2-7; D perhaps matches TRBD1 (6 bases). Trimming took 6 bases from V and 2 from J, leaving 8 bases between them. This CDR3 is 12 amino acids long. Germline V lookup: CDR1 WSHSY, CDR2 SAAADI. CDR3 residues: CASRGTPYEQYF. CDR3 DNA sequence: TGCGCCAGCAGGGGGACACCCTACGAGCAGTACTTC.

V is TRBV6-5 and J is TRBJ1-6; D gene unclear. Looked up from germline, CDR1 is MNHEY and CDR2 is SVGAGI. V lost 6 bases to trimming and J lost 7 bases, with 13 bases between them. This CDR3 comprises 14 residues. CDR3 DNA sequence: TGTGCCAGCAGCTGGGCCCCGCAAAATTCACCCCTCCACTTT. It codes for CASSWAPQNSPLHF.

The chain carries TRBV28 and TRBJ2-7; 7 bases are shared with TRBD2. The germline CDR1 and CDR2 sequences are MDHEN and SYDVKM. The junction had 10 bases not matched to a gene; V was cut back by 8 bases and J by 6 bases. This CDR3 is 13 amino acids long. The CDR3 coding sequence is TGTGCCAGCGCACTAGCGTGGCCCGGCGAGCAGTACTTC. Residues: CASALAWPGEQYF.

The V gene is TRBV12-3 or TRBV12-4, the J gene TRBJ2-1, with 14 bases fitting TRBD2. Trimming took 7 bases from V and 13 from J; bases not matched to a gene: 6. The CDR3 runs to 13 residues. CDR3: CASKQGTSGSQFF. The DNA of the CDR3 is TGTGCCAGCAAACAAGGGACTAGCGGGAGTCAGTTCTTC.

In its sample, this clone was seen once. The gene calls are TRBV6-1 and TRBJ1-2, with 11 bases aligning to TRBD1. V was pared by 4 bases and J by 4 bases, with 8 bases of the junction left unmatched. Germline loops: CDR1 MNHNS, CDR2 SASEGT. CDR3 length equals 16 residues. The DNA for the CDR3 is TGTGCCAGCAGTGGTCGGGACAGGGGGGAGGGCTATGGCTACACCTTC. This sequence encodes CASSGRDRGEGYGYTF.

V gene TRBV18 combines with J gene TRBJ2-1; D ambiguous. V lost 2 bases, J lost 1 base, and 6 bases lay in between. CDR3 length: 14 residues. Looked up from germline, CDR1 is KGHSH and CDR2 is LQKENI. The CDR3 DNA follows: TGTGCCAGCTCACCAGGCCGTTCCTACAATGAGCAGTTCTTC. This translates into CASSPGRSYNEQFF.

The chain couples TRBV28 to TRBJ2-7, with 10 nucleotides matching TRBD2. The trim removed 5 bases at V and 2 bases at J, leaving 6 bases unmatched. Germline loops: CDR1 MDHEN, CDR2 SYDVKM. CDR3 length equals 15 residues. The CDR3 protein is CASSPGLAKAYEQYF. CDR3 DNA: TGTGCCAGCAGTCCGGGACTAGCGAAAGCCTACGAGCAGTACTTC. Supplemented by reference TRBV28 and TRBJ2-7, the full variable domain reads DVKVTQSSRYLVKRTGEKVFLECVQDMDHENMFWYRQDPGLGLRLIYFSYDVKMKEKGDIPEGYSVSREKKERFSLILESASTNQTSMYLCASSPGLAKAYEQYFGPGTRLTVT.

The chain recombines TRBV11-2 with TRBJ1-1; unclear D gene. V was shortened by 5 bases and J by 8 bases, with 18 bases between the two germline ends. Germline-derived CDR1 and CDR2 are SGHAT and FQNNGV. CDR3 length equals 14 residues. The CDR3 bases are TGTGCCAGCAGCCTCTCGAGTGCGCTTGCGGAAGCTTTCTTT. This codes for CASSLSSALAEAFF. Full variable domain (outside the CDR3, taken from reference TRBV11-2 and TRBJ1-1): EAGVAQSPRYKIIEKRQSVAFWCNPISGHATLYWYQQILGQGPKLLIQFQNNGVVDDSQLPKDRFSAERLKGVDSTLKIQPAKLEDSAVYLCASSLSSALAEAFFGQGTRLTVV.

This chain uses TRBV5-5 with TRBJ1-2; 9 bases line up with TRBD1. Trimming cost V 4 bases and J 6 bases; bases outside gene matches: 4. This CDR3 has 13 residues. CDR1 is SGHKS and CDR2 is YYEKEE in the germline V gene (reference sequence). The CDR3 nucleotides are TGTGCCAGCAGCGCAACAGGGGGCAATGGCTACACCTTC. Translating gives CASSATGGNGYTF.

The rearrangement joins TRBV5-6 to TRBJ1-4; D perhaps matches TRBD1 (5 bases). V lost 4 bases and J lost 5, with 12 bases in between. The CDR3 is 14 amino acids. Germline V gives CDR1 SGHDT, CDR2 YYEEEE. DNA of the CDR3: TGTGCCAGCAGCAGGACACTAAGGAATGAAAAACTGTTTTTT. It yields the protein CASSRTLRNEKLFF.

The chain combines TRBV19 with TRBJ1-2; 10 bases line up with TRBD1. CDR3 length: 14 residues. With 10 bases clipped from V and 4 bases from J, the junction kept 9 bases outside the gene matches. From germline, CDR1 is LNHDA and CDR2 SQIVND (reference sequence). The CDR3 DNA follows: TGTGCCACCAACCCCGGGACAGGGGTCTATGGCTACACCTTC. Its translation is CATNPGTGVYGYTF.

This sequence joins TRBV3-1 (or the pseudogene TRBV3-2) and TRBJ2-1, with D possibly matching TRBD1 (6 bases). The CDR3 extends over 13 amino acids. V was cut by 4 bases and J by 6 bases, with 10 bases left in between. The germline CDR1 and CDR2 sequences are LGHDT and YNNKEL (reference sequence). The CDR3 DNA sequence: TGTGCCAGCAGCCGGGACATGTCCAATGAGCAGTTCTTC. Encoded protein: CASSRDMSNEQFF.

V usage is TRBV3-1 (or the pseudogene TRBV3-2) and J usage is TRBJ1-2, with D possibly being TRBD1 (5 bases). The CDR3 spans 14 residues. Trimming removed 5 bases at V and 7 bases at J, with 17 bases between. CDR1 and CDR2 (germline): LGHDT, YNNKEL (reference sequence). This CDR3 reads CASSKGLDSSGYTF. CDR3 sequence (DNA): TGTGCCAGCAGCAAAGGGCTCGACAGTAGTGGCTACACCTTC.

J is TRBJ2-7 and V is TRBV12-3 or TRBV12-4, with D possibly matching TRBD1 (5 bases). The CDR3 contains 13 residues. The ends were cut back, 6 bases at V and 0 bases at J, with 9 bases in the middle. The chain's CDR3 is CASRRTPSYEQYF. For the CDR3, the DNA is TGTGCCAGCAGAAGGACACCCTCCTACGAGCAGTACTTC.

The chain couples TRBV3-1 (or the pseudogene TRBV3-2) to TRBJ1-2; D may be TRBD1 (5 bases). Trimming pared 0 bases from V and 7 bases from J, leaving 15 bases between. This CDR3 is 15 amino acids long. Germline assignment: CDR1 LGHDT and CDR2 YNNKEL (reference sequence). CDR3 in amino acids: CASSQERGTTLGYTF. The CDR3 DNA reads TGTGCCAGCAGCCAAGAACGGGGGACTACGCTTGGCTACACCTTC.

The V call is TRBV5-1, the J call TRBJ2-1; TRBD1 might be the D (6 bases). Germline loops: CDR1 SGHRS, CDR2 YFSETQ. V was trimmed by 4 bases and J by 2 bases, leaving 22 bases between them. This CDR3 has 18 residues. The CDR3 DNA reads TGCGCCAGCAGCCTCACAGGGCCGACCCAAGGGCCCTACAATGAGCAGTTCTTC. Encoded protein: CASSLTGPTQGPYNEQFF.

This chain uses TRBV28 with TRBJ2-5; possibly TRBD2 for D (6 bases). The V end was cut by 3 bases, the J end by 0 bases, with 8 bases between. In germline, CDR1 is MDHEN, CDR2 SYDVKM. The CDR3 length is 14 residues. The CDR3 DNA reads as TGTGCCAGCAGTTTTTGGACTAACCAAGAGACCCAGTACTTC. Translation: CASSFWTNQETQYF.

J is TRBJ2-7 and V is TRBV9, with no clear D. V lost 0 bases and J lost 0, with 10 bases in between. The CDR3 contains 15 residues. Germline CDR1 reads SGDLS; CDR2 reads YYNGEE. The CDR3 sequence: CASSVGQVPSYEQYF. The CDR3 DNA follows: TGTGCCAGCAGCGTAGGCCAGGTACCCTCCTACGAGCAGTACTTC.

V usage is TRBV6-5 and J usage is TRBJ1-6, with D tentatively TRBD1 (6 bases). V lost 5 bases and J lost 6, with 14 bases in between. The CDR3 covers 15 residues. The germline CDR1 and CDR2 sequences are MNHEY and SVGAGI. The CDR3 is CASSPRGPGNSPLHF. CDR3 nucleotides: TGTGCCAGCAGTCCGCGGGGGCCGGGTAATTCACCCCTCCACTTT.

The chain employs TRBV6-6 and TRBJ2-2; weak D call: TRBD2 (5 bases). Trimming removed 4 bases at V and 0 bases at J, with 9 bases between. The CDR3 extends over 15 amino acids. From germline, CDR1 is MNHNY and CDR2 SVGAGI (reference sequence). The CDR3 nucleotides are TGTGCCAGCAGTTCCGGAGCGGCGAACACCGGGGAGCTGTTTTTT. It codes for CASSSGAANTGELFF.

This clone was seen just once. The gene calls are TRBV5-1 and TRBJ1-1; no clear D gene. The CDR3 has 14 residues. V was pared by 3 bases and J by 1 base, with 10 bases between. CDR1 and CDR2 from the germline V gene are SGHRS and YFSETQ. The CDR3 protein is CASSWAQENTEAFF. The CDR3 coding sequence is TGCGCCAGCAGCTGGGCCCAGGAGAACACTGAAGCTTTCTTT.

There are a few counts of this clone. The chain is built from TRBV20-1 and TRBJ2-1, with a tentative D call TRBD2 (5 bases). This CDR3 comprises 15 residues. Trimming shortened V by 3 bases and J by 0 bases, and 12 bases separated the two germline ends. Germline V CDR1 and CDR2: DFQATT, SNEGSKA (reference sequence). CDR3 loop: CSASGVGASYNEQFF. In nucleotides, the CDR3 is TGCAGTGCTAGTGGAGTGGGAGCCTCCTACAATGAGCAGTTCTTC.

V usage is TRBV6-5 and J usage is TRBJ2-1, with D possibly matching TRBD2 (5 bases). The V gene's germline CDR1 is MNHEY and CDR2 SVGAGI. Between the trimmed V and J ends, which lost 2 bases and 8 bases, there was a span of 10 bases. CDR3 length: 13 residues. As DNA, the CDR3 is TGTGCCAGCAGTTACCGTTCCGGGGATGAGCAGTTCTTC. It encodes CASSYRSGDEQFF.